This TCR beta chain was documented in a study of T cell responses to AZD1222 COVID-19 vaccine. Study overall: Some second doses came at about 4 weeks and others at about 12 weeks; these were pooled. Study-level results: Baseline serostatus was positive in only 5 to 7 AZD1222 recipients. Targeting of unmutated variant regions was reportedly seen in nearly half of spike-specific TCRs. Donor demographics were predominantly white British with a female majority; clonal diversity may be underestimated.

This table comes from immunoSEQ multiplex PCR, and its TCRdb copy is limited to in-frame clones, with some not included. The sample gives tens of thousands of clones, about nine tenths of which show up once; about 5.7% is in the top ten. With regard to this clone: As yet, its antigen is unknown.

Germline-derived CDR1 and CDR2 are MDHEN and SYDVKM. With 5 bases removed from V and 1 base from J, the gap between germline ends came to 6 bases. The CDR3 has 12 amino acids. The chain couples TRBV28 to TRBJ2-7, with a weak D call TRBD1 (5 bases). Sequenced material: peripheral blood, taken on day 0 of AZD1222 vaccination. This TCR was recovered from an adult in good health. The DNA of the CDR3 is TGTGCCAGCAGTCGACAGTCCTACGAGCAGTACTTC. It codes for CASSRQSYEQYF.